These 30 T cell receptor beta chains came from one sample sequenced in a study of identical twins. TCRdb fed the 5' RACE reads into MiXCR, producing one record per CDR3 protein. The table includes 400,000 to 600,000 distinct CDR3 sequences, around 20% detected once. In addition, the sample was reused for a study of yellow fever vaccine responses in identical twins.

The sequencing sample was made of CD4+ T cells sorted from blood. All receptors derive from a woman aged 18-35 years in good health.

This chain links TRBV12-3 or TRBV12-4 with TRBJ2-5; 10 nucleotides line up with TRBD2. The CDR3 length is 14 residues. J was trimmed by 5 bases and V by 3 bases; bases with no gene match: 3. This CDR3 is CASSFDSGGETQYF. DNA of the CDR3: TGTGCCAGCAGTTTTGATAGCGGGGGGGAGACCCAGTACTTC.

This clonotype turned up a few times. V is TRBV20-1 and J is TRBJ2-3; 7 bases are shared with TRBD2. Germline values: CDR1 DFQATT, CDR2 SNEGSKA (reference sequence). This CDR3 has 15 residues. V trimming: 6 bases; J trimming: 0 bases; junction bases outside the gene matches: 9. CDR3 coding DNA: TGCAGTGCCCCGCCAGCGGGACCTAGCACAGATACGCAGTATTTT. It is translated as CSAPPAGPSTDTQYF.

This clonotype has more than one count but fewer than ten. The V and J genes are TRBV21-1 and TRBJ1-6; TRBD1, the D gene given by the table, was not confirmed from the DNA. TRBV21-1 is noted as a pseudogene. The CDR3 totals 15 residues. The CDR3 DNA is TGTGCCATTACGGAAAAGGGACAGGGGGCTTCACCCCTCCACTTT. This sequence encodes CAITEKGQGASPLHF.

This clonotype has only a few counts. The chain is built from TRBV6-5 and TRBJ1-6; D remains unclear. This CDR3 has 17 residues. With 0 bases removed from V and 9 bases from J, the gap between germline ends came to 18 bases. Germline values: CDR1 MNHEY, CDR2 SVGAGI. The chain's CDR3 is CASSYSRKVAELSPLHF. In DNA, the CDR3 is TGTGCCAGCAGTTACTCGAGAAAGGTGGCGGAGCTTTCACCCCTCCACTTT.

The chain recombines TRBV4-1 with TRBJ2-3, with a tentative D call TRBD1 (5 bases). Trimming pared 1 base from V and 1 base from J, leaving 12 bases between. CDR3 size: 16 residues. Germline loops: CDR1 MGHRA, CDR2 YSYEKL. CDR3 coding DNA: TGCGCCAGCAGCCAAGGGGTAGGGGCAGGCACAGATACGCAGTATTTT. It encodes CASSQGVGAGTDTQYF.

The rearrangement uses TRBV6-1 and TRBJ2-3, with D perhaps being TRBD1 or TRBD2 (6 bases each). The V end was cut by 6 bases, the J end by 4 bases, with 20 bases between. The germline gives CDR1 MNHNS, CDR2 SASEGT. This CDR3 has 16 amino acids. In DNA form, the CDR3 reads TGTGCCAGCAGCGCAGGTGGGGGCGGGGCTGCAGATACGCAGTATTTT. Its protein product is CASSAGGGGAADTQYF.

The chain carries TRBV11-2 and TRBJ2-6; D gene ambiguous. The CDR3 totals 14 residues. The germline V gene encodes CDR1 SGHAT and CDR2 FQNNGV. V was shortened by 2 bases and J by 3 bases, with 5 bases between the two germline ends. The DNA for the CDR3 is TGTGCCAGCAGCTTACCACTTGGGGCCAACGTCCTGACTTTC. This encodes CASSLPLGANVLTF.

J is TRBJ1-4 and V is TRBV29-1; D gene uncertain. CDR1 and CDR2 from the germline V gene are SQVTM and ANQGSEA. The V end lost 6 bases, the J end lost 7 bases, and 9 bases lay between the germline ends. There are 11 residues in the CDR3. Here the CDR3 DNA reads TGCAGCGTCGATCTAGGTGAAAAACTGTTTTTT. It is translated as CSVDLGEKLFF.

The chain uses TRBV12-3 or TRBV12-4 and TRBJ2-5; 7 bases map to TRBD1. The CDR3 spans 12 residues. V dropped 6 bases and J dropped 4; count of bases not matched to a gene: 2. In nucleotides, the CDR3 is TGTGCCAGCAGAAGGGGGCTAGAGACCCAGTACTTC. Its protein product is CASRRGLETQYF.

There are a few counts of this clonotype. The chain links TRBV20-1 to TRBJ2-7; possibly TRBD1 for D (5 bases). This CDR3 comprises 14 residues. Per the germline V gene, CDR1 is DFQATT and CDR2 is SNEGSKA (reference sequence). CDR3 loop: CRLVKGQHSYEQYF. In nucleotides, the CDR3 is TGCAGACTGGTGAAGGGGCAACACTCCTACGAGCAGTACTTC.

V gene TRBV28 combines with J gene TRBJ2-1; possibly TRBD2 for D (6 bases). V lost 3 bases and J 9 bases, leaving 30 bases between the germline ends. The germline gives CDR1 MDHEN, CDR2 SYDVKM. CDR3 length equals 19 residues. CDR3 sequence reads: CASSFPGTTSKSSRVEQFF. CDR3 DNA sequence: TGTGCCAGCAGTTTCCCCGGAACTACTAGCAAATCGTCTCGGGTTGAGCAGTTCTTC. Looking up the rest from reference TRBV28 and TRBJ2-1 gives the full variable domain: DVKVTQSSRYLVKRTGEKVFLECVQDMDHENMFWYRQDPGLGLRLIYFSYDVKMKEKGDIPEGYSVSREKKERFSLILESASTNQTSMYLCASSFPGTTSKSSRVEQFFGPGTRLTVL.

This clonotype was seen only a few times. Here the CDR3 DNA reads TGTGCCACCAGTCCAGGCAGGGTAAATCAGCCCCAGCATTTT. This encodes CATSPGRVNQPQHF. The gene calls are TRBV24-1 and TRBJ1-5, with D maybe TRBD1 (5 bases). Per the germline V gene, CDR1 is KGHDR and CDR2 is SFDVKD. This CDR3 comprises 14 residues. Trimming removed 6 bases from V and 4 bases from J, with 12 bases in between.

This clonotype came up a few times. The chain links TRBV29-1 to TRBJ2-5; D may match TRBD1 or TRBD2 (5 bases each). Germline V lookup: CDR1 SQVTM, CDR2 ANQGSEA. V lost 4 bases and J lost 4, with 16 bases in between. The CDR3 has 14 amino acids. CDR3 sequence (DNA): TGCAGCGTTGGAGCCGGGACGGGCGCAGAGACCCAGTACTTC. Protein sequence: CSVGAGTGAETQYF. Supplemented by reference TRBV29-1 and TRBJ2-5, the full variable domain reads SAVISQKPSRDICQRGTSLTIQCQVDSQVTMMFWYRQQPGQSLTLIATANQGSEATYESGFVIDKFPISRPNLTFSTLTVSNMSPEDSSIYLCSVGAGTGAETQYFGPGTRLLVL.

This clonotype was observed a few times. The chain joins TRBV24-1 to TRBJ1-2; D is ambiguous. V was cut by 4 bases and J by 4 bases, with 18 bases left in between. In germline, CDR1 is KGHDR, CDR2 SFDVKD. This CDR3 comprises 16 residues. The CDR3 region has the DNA TGTGCCACCAGTGACTCAACCCGACCGAGGAGCTATGGCTACACCTTC. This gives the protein CATSDSTRPRSYGYTF.

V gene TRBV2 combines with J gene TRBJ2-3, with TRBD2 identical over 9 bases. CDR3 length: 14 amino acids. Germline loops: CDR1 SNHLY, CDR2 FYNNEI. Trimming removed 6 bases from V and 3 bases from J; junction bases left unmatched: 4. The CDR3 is CASRLREGTDTQYF. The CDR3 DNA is TGTGCCAGCAGGCTGCGGGAGGGAACAGATACGCAGTATTTT.

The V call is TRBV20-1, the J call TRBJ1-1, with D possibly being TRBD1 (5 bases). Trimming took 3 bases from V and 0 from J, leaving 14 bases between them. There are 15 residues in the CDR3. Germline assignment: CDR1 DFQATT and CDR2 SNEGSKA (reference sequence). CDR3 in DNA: TGCAGTGCTAGGGGGGTGGAAAACATGAACACTGAAGCTTTCTTT. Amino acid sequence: CSARGVENMNTEAFF.

The CDR3 protein is CASSLYGAGLGDTEAFF. For the CDR3, the DNA is TGTGCCAGCAGCTTATATGGGGCAGGGTTGGGTGACACTGAAGCTTTCTTT. The V gene is TRBV7-9, the J gene TRBJ1-1, with a weak D call TRBD1 (5 bases). The CDR3 spans 17 residues. Trimming removed 2 bases at V and 3 bases at J, with 19 bases between. The V gene's germline CDR1 is SEHNR and CDR2 FQNEAQ (reference sequence).

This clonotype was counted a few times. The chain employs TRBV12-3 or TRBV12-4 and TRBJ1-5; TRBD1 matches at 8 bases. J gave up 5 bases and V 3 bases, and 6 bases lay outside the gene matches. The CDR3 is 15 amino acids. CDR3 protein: CASSLMDRDDQPQHF. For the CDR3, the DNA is TGTGCCAGCAGTTTGATGGACAGGGACGATCAGCCCCAGCATTTT.

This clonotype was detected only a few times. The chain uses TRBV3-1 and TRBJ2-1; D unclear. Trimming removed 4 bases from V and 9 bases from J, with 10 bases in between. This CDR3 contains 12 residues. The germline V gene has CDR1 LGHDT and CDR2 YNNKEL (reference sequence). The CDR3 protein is CASSRHSGEQFF. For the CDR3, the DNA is TGTGCCAGCAGCCGGCATTCTGGTGAGCAGTTCTTC.

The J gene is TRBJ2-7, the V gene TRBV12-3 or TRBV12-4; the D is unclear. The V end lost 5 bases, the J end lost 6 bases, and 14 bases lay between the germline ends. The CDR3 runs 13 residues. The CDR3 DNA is TGTGCCAGCAGTCTTAGACCAGCCGCCGAGCAGTACGTC. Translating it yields CASSLRPAAEQYV.

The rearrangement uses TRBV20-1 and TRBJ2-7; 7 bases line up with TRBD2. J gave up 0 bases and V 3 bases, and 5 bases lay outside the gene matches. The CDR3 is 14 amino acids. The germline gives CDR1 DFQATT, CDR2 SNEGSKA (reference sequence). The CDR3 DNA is TGCAGTGCTAGCATAGCGGGCCACTCCTACGAGCAGTACTTC. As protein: CSASIAGHSYEQYF.

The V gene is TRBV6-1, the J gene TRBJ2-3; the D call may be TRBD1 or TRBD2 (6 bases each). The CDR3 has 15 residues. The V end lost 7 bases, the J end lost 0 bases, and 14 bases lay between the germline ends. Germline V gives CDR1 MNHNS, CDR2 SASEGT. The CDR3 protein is CASINRAGSTDTQYF. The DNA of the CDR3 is TGTGCCAGCATCAACAGGGCGGGAAGCACAGATACGCAGTATTTT.

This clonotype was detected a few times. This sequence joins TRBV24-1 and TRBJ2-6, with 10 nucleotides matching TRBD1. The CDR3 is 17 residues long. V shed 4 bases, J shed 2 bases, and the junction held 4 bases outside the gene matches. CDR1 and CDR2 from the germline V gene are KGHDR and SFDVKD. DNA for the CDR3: TGTGCCACCAGTGACTATGGGACAGGGGCTGGGGCCAACGTCCTGACTTTC. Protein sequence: CATSDYGTGAGANVLTF.

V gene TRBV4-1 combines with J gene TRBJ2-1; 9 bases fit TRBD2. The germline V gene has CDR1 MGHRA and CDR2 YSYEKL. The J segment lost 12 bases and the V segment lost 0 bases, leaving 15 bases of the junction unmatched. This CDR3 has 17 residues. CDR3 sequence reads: CASSQEVGLAGLLGQFF. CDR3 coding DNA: TGCGCCAGCAGCCAAGAGGTCGGGCTAGCGGGACTTTTAGGGCAGTTCTTC.

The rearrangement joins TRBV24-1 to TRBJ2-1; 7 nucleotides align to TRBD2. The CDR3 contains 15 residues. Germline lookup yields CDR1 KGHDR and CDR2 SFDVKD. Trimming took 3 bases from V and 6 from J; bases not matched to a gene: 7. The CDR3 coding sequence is TGTGCCACCAGTGATCGAGCGGGGCCCACCAATGAGCAGTTCTTC. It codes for CATSDRAGPTNEQFF.

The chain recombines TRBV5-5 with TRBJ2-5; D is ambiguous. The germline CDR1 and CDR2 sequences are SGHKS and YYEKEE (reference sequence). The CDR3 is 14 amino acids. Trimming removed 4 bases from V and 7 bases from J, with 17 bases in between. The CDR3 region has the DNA TGTGCCAGCAGCAACCAAGCCCGAACGGGGACCCAGTACTTC. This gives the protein CASSNQARTGTQYF.

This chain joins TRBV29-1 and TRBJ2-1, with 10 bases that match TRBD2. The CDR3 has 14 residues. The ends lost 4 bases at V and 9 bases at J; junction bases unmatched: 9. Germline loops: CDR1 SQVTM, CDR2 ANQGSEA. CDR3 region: CSVAPGLARGEQFF. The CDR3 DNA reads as TGCAGCGTTGCGCCGGGACTAGCGAGGGGTGAGCAGTTCTTC.

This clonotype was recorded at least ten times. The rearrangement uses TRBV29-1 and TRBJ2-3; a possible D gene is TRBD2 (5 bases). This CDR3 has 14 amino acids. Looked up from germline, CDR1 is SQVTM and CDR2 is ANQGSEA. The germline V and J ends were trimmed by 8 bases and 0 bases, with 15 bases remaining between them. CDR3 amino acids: CSTKSGTSTDTQYF. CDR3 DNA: TGCAGCACGAAAAGCGGAACTAGCACAGATACGCAGTATTTT.

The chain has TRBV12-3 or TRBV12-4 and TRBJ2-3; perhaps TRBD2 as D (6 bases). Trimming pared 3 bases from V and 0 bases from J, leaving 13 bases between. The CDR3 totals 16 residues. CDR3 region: CASSFGGSASTDTQYF. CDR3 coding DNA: TGTGCCAGCAGTTTTGGGGGGTCAGCTAGCACAGATACGCAGTATTTT.

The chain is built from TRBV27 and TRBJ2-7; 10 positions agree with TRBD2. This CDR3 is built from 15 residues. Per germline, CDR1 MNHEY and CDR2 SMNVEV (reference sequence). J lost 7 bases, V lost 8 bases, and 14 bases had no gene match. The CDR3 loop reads CASSLGSSGSGEQYF. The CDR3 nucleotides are TGTGCCAGCTCTCTAGGGTCTAGCGGGAGCGGGGAGCAGTACTTC.